What follows describes a single TCR beta chain. Its antigen is currently not known. Base qualities were left out, and no much larger clone turns up one base away. Each collaborating institution followed its own protocols to collect whole blood in K2EDTA tubes. For TCRbeta analysis, collaborator samples were shipped as frozen whole blood, as isolated PBMCs, or as DNA extracted from either sample type. This specimen comes from a study of blood T cell repertoires in COVID-19 (dated by TCRdb to 2018 to 2020). At the level of the whole study: Samples from collaborators originated in the United States, Italy and Spain and spanned both the acute and convalescent phases of COVID-19. The repertoires were released in a freely available public database intended as a resource for research on the immune response to SARS-CoV-2. HLA class I and class II types, where available, came from metadata supplied by the sample provider rather than from assay-based typing. Deeply sampled blood TCRbeta repertoires from subjects exposed to, actively infected with, or recovered from COVID-19 were included in the dataset. The material from the prospective study consisted of cDNA or gDNA derived from T cells, B-cell-depleted T cells, or PBMCs. Samples were obtained from the ongoing ImmuneRACE study (first 160 participants) and from some 1,300 subjects provided by 6 global collaborators. A de-identified subject ID, COVID-19 status, age in years and sex were almost always included in the sample metadata. Study-wide findings and limitations: Clinical and demographic metadata were provided uncurated, with the amount varying by source and participant.

CDR1 SNHLY and CDR2 FYNNEI are derived from the germline V gene. The V and J ends are trimmed by 2 bases and 0 bases, leaving 5 bases between them. Inclusive of the bounding cysteine and phenylalanine, the CDR3 is 14 residues long. The only DNA kept is the CDR3, 42 bases in frame from the first base. TCRbeta CDR3 regions were amplified from genomic DNA using the immunoSEQ Assay, a bias-controlled multiplex PCR. The authors' analysis ran thus. Within the assay, amplification of reference gene primers was used to estimate how many nucleated cells each sample contained. To quantify the absolute abundance of each unique TCRbeta CDR3 rearrangement, sequence reads were collapsed and filtered. For each sample, productive Simpson clonality was calculated as the square root of Simpson's diversity index across productive rearrangements. This is the immuneACCESS table as TCRdb keeps it, with only in-frame sequences that have V and J called. A part of the clones is gone; compared with another copy, unresolved V genes explain less than half, and the rest is unexplained. V, J and clone size were drawn from that table, and D and trimming were deduced from the DNA. The table for this sample lists 150,000 to 200,000 clones; roughly nine tenths of them were counted only once. The ten largest make up 0.99% of the sample.

Sequenced sample: peripheral blood. The rearranged segments are TRBV2 and TRBJ1-5, with the D gene too uncertain to name. The sequence was collected from a man aged 18 to 30 with acute or convalescent COVID-19. The CDR3 reads as follows: CASSENYSNQPQHF. The DNA sequence is as follows: TGTGCCAGCAGTGAAAACTATAGCAATCAGCCCCAGCATTTT.